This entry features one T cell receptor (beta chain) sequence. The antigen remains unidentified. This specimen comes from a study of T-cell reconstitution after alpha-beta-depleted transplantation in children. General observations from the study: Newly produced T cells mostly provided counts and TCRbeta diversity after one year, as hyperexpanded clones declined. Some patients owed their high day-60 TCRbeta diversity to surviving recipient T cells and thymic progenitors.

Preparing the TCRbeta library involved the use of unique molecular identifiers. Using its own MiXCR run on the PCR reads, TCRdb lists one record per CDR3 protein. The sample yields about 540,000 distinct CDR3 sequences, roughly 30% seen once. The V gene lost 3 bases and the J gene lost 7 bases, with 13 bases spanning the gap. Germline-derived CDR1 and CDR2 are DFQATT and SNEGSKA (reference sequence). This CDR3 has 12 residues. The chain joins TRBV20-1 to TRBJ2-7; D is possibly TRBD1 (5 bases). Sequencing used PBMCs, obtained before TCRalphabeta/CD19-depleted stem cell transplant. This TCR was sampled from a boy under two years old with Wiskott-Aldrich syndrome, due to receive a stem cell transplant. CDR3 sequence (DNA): TGCAGTGCTAGTTTACAGGCTAAAGAGCAGTACTTC. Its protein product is CSASLQAKEQYF.